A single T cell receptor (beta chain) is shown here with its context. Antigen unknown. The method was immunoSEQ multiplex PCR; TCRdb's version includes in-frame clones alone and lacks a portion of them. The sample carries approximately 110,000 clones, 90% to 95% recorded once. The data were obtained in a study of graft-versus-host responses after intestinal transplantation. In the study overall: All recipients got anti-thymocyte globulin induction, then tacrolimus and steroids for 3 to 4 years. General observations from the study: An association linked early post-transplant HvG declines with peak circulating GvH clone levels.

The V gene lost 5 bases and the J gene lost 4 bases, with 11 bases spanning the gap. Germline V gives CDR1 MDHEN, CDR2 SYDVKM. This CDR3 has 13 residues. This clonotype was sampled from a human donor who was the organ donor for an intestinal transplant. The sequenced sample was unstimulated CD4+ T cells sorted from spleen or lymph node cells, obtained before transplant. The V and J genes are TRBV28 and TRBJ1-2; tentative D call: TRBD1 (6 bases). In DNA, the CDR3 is TGTGCCAGCAGTCCACCACAGGGCTATGGCTACACCTTC. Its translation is CASSPPQGYGYTF.